The 5 T cell receptor beta chains below all came from one sample that was sequenced in a study of T cells after yellow fever vaccination. TCRdb re-derived calls from the 5' RACE reads in MiXCR, one entry per CDR3 protein. Here the sample spans around 610,000 distinct CDR3 sequences, roughly 14% being singletons. This sample comprised PBMCs, obtained on the day of the yellow fever booster vaccination. These receptors originate from a man aged 25 to 40 who received the YFV17D yellow fever vaccine.

The rearrangement uses TRBV30 and TRBJ2-1; TRBD2 matches at 9 bases. The germline gives CDR1 GTSNPN, CDR2 SVGIG (reference sequence). CDR3 length: 13 residues. Losses at the gene ends were 5 bases for V and 5 bases for J; bases not matched to a gene: 4. The CDR3 spells CAWLAGTNNEQFF. CDR3 sequence (DNA): TGTGCCTGGCTAGCGGGAACTAACAATGAGCAGTTCTTC.

The chain is built from TRBV4-3 and TRBJ2-3; TRBD2 aligns across 13 bases. Per germline, CDR1 LGHNA and CDR2 YSLEER. The CDR3 is 20 amino acids. V shed 2 bases and J 4 bases; nucleotides not matched to a gene: 15. CDR3 in amino acids: CASSQMTSGRIPPQSDTQYF. As DNA, the CDR3 is TGCGCCAGCAGCCAAATGACTAGCGGGAGGATTCCCCCGCAATCAGATACGCAGTATTTT.

This clonotype was seen only a few times. The V call is TRBV11-1, the J call TRBJ2-1, with 10 bases aligning to TRBD1. Germline CDR1 and CDR2: SGHAT and FQDESV (reference sequence). Germline trimming cut 3 bases from V and 0 bases from J; bases unmatched to any gene: 2. The CDR3 has 16 residues. The CDR3 spells CASSLWTGGSYNEQFF. The CDR3 DNA reads TGTGCCAGCAGCTTGTGGACAGGGGGCTCCTACAATGAGCAGTTCTTC. Combining the CDR3 with reference TRBV11-1 and TRBJ2-1 gives the whole variable domain EAEVAQSPRYKITEKSQAVAFWCDPISGHATLYWYRQILGQGPELLVQFQDESVVDDSQLPKDRFSAERLKGVDSTLKIQPAELGDSAMYLCASSLWTGGSYNEQFFGPGTRLTVL.

In its sample, this clonotype was seen a few times. V is TRBV10-3 and J is TRBJ2-2; 7 bases agree with TRBD2. Trimming removed 8 bases from V and 4 bases from J; junction bases left unmatched: 10. The CDR3 is 15 residues long. Germline lookup yields CDR1 ENHRY and CDR2 SYGVKD. CDR3 nucleotides: TGTGCCATCGCCCCCGGACTAGAGCCCACCGGGGAGCTGTTTTTT. It encodes CAIAPGLEPTGELFF.

This clonotype has just a few counts. The rearrangement links TRBV20-1 to TRBJ1-1; 9 positions match TRBD1. The CDR3 length is 18 residues. The V segment lost 6 bases and the J segment 4 bases; nucleotides outside the gene matches: 21. Germline V CDR1 and CDR2: DFQATT, SNEGSKA (reference sequence). CDR3 protein: CSAAPPGGTGFWVTEAFF. The CDR3 nucleotides are TGCAGTGCCGCTCCCCCGGGAGGGACAGGGTTTTGGGTCACTGAAGCTTTCTTT.